This TCR beta chain emerged from a study of cytomegalovirus exposure and HLA in healthy donors. General study results and limits: In most subjects, TCR beta sequences reportedly gave accurate predictions of HLA-A and HLA-B alleles. In vitro, three CMV-associated chains proved specific for CMV antigens. A later analysis linked a missense DCLRE1C variant to TCR beta V- and J-gene trimming.

A remark on this clone: As yet, its antigen is unknown.

CDR3 size: 15 residues. CDR1 and CDR2 (germline): MNHEY, SVGAGI. V lost 5 bases and J lost 2, with 15 bases in between. PCR involved 60 Vbeta and 13 Jbeta primers. Sequenced by immunoSEQ multiplex PCR; TCRdb stores in-frame clones only, minus some. The table includes 120,000 to 150,000 clones, 65% to 85% detected once. Input material: PBMCs. The V call is TRBV6-5, the J call TRBJ1-2; a possible D gene is TRBD1 (5 bases). The receptor's source is a male donor in good health and CMV-seronegative. The CDR3 DNA reads as TGTGCCAGCAGTATGGGGGGGATTTCCAACTATGGCTACACCTTC. This translates into CASSMGGISNYGYTF.